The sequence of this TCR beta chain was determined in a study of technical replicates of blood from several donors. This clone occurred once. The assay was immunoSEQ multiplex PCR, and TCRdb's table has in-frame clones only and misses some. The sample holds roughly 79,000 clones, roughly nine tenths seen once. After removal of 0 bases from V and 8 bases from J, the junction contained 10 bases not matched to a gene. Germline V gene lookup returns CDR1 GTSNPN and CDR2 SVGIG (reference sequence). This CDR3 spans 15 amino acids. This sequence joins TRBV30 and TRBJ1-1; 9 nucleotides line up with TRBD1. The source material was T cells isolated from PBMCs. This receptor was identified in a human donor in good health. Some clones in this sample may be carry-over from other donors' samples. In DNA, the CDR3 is TGTGCCTGGAGTGTAAGGGAACGACAGGGGGTCGAAGCTTTCTTT. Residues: CAWSVRERQGVEAFF.